This T cell receptor (beta chain) was recovered during a study of blood T cell repertoires in COVID-19. Across the whole study: Donors in the United States, Italy and Spain gave samples during acute or convalescent COVID-19. PBMCs, B-cell-depleted T cells, or T cells provided the cDNA or gDNA that made up the material.

Germline CDR1 is SGHTA and CDR2 is FQGNSA. The ends were cut back, 3 bases at V and 3 bases at J, with 11 bases in the middle. This CDR3 region has 15 residues. Participants' reported clinical history set cohort assignment. As handled by the study authors: Estimation of nucleated cell counts was performed using reference gene primer amplification. Some clones are missing from TCRdb's copy, which holds only in-frame ones; the method was immunoSEQ multiplex PCR. V and J calls and clone size come straight from that table; D and trimming were deduced from the DNA. The data hold about 140,000 clones, with more than 70% observed a single time.

The chain combines TRBV7-2 with TRBJ2-2; tentatively, D is TRBD2 (5 bases). What was sequenced was PBMCs or T cells enriched from blood (not recorded which). This TCR was sampled from a man aged 40-49 years with acute COVID-19. CDR3 in DNA: TGTGCCAGCAGCTTCTCGGACTCTTACACCGGGGAGCTGTTTTTT. It is translated as CASSFSDSYTGELFF. The full variable domain, its missing parts supplied by reference TRBV7-2 and TRBJ2-2, is GAGVSQSPSNKVTEKGKDVELRCDPISGHTALYWYRQSLGQGLEFLIYFQGNSAPDKSGLPSDRFSAERTGGSVSTLTIQRTQQEDSAVYLCASSFSDSYTGELFFGEGSRLTVL.